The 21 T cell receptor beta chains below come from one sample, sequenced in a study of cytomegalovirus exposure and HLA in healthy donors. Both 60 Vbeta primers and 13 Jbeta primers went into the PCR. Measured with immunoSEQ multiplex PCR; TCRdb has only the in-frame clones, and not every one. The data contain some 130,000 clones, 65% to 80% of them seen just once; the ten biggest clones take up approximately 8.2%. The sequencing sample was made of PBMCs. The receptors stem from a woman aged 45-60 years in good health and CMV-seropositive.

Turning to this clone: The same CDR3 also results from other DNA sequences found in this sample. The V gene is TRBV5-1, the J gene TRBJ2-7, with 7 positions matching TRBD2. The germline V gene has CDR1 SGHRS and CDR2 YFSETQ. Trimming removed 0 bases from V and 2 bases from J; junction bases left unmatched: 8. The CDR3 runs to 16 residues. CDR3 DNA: TGCGCCAGCAGCTTGGCCGGCGGGGGTTCAACCTACGAGCAGTACTTC. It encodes CASSLAGGGSTYEQYF.

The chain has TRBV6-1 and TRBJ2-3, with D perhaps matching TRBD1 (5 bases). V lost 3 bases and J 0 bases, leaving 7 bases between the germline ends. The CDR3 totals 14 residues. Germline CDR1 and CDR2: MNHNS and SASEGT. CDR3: CASSDRQSTDTQYF. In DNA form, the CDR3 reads TGTGCCAGCAGTGACCGACAGAGCACAGATACGCAGTATTTT.

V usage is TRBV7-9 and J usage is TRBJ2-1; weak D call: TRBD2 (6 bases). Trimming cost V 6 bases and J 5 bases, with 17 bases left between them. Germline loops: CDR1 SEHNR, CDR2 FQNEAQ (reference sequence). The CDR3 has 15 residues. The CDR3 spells CASSSYGGLHNEQFF. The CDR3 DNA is TGTGCCAGCAGTTCTTACGGGGGACTTCACAATGAGCAGTTCTTC. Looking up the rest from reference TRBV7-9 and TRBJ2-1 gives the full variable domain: DTGVSQNPRHKITKRGQNVTFRCDPISEHNRLYWYRQTLGQGPEFLTYFQNEAQLEKSRLLSDRFSAERPKGSFSTLEIQRTEQGDSAMYLCASSSYGGLHNEQFFGPGTRLTVL.

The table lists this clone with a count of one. The DNA for the CDR3 is TGTGCCTGGAGCGGGACAACCTCTGAAGCTTTCTTT. It specifies CAWSGTTSEAFF. V is TRBV30 and J is TRBJ1-1; D is perhaps TRBD1 (6 bases). The V and J ends lost 3 bases and 6 bases respectively, with 11 bases between them. Per the germline V gene, CDR1 is GTSNPN and CDR2 is SVGIG (reference sequence). There are 12 residues in the CDR3.

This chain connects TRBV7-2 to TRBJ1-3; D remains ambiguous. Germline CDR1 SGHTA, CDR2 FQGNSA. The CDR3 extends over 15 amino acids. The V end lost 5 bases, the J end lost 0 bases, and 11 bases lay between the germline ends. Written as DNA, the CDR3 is TGTGCCAGCAGCCTCACTAAATTCTCTGGAAACACCATATATTTT. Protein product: CASSLTKFSGNTIYF.

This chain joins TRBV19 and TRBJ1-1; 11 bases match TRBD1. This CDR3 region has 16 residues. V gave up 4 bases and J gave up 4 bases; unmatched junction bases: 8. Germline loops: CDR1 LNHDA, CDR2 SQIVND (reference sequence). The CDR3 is CASSNPRGQGGTEAFF. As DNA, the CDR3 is TGTGCCAGTAGTAACCCCAGGGGACAGGGGGGCACTGAAGCTTTCTTT.

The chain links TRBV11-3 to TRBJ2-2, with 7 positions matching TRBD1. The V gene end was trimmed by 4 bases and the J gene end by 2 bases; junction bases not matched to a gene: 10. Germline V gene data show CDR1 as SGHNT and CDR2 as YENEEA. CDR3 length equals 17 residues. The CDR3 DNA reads TGTGCCAGCAGCTCCGAGGGTAGGACAGGAAACACCGGGGAGCTGTTTTTT. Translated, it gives CASSSEGRTGNTGELFF.

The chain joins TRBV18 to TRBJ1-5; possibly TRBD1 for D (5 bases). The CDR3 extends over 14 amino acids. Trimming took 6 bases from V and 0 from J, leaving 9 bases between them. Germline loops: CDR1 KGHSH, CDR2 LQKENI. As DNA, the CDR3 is TGTGCCAGCTCCGGGGGAGGTAGCAATCAGCCCCAGCATTTT. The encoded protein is CASSGGGSNQPQHF.

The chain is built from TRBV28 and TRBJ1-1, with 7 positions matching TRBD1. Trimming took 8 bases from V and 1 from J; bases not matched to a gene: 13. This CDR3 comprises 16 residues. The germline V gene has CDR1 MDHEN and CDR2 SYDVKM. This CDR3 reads CASGSLIQGRNTEAFF. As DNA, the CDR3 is TGTGCCAGCGGATCCTTAATACAGGGGAGGAACACTGAAGCTTTCTTT.

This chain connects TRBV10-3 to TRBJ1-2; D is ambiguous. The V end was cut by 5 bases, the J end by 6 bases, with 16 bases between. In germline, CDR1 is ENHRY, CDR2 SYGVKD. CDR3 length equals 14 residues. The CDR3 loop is CAISTAEGSHGYTF. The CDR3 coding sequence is TGTGCCATCAGTACCGCGGAGGGAAGTCATGGCTACACCTTC.

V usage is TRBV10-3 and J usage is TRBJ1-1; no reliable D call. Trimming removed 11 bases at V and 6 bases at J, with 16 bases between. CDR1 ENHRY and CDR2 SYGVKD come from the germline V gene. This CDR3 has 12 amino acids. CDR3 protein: CAPPAGSSEAFF. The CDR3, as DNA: TGTGCCCCGCCCGCCGGTTCATCTGAAGCTTTCTTT.

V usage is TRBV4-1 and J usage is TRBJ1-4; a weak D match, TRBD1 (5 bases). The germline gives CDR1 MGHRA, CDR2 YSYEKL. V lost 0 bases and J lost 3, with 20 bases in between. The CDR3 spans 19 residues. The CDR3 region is CASSQDSPLLRRANEKLFF. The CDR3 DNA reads TGCGCCAGCAGCCAAGATTCACCTCTCCTCCGCAGGGCTAATGAAAAACTGTTTTTT.

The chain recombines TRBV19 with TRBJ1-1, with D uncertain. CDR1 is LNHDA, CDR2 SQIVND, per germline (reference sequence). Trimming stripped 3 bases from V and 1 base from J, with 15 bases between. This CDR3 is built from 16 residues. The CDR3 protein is CASSMYSDPPNTEAFF. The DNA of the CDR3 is TGTGCCAGTAGTATGTATTCAGATCCCCCGAACACTGAAGCTTTCTTT. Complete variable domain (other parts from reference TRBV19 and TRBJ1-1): DGGITQSPKYLFRKEGQNVTLSCEQNLNHDAMYWYRQDPGQGLRLIYYSQIVNDFQKGDIAEGYSVSREKKESFPLTVTSAQKNPTAFYLCASSMYSDPPNTEAFFGQGTRLTVV.

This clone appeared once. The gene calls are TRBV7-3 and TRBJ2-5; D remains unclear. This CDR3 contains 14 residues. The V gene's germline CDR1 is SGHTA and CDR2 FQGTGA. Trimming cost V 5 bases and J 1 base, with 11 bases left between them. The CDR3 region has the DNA TGTGCCAGCAGCCCCGGTAGCCCCCAAGAGACCCAGTACTTC. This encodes CASSPGSPQETQYF.

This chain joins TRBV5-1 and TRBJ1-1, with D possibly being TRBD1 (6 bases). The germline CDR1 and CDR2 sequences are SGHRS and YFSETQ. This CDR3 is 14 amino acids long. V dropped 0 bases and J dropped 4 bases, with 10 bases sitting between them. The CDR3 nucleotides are TGCGCCAGCAGCTTGGGGGGGGGCGGCACTGAAGCTTTCTTT. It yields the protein CASSLGGGGTEAFF.

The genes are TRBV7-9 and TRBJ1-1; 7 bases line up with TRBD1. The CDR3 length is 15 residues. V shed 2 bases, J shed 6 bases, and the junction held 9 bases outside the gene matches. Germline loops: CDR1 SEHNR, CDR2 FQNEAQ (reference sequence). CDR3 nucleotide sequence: TGTGCCAGCAGCTTATGGCCCAGGGGGATGTCTGAAGCTTTCTTT. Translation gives CASSLWPRGMSEAFF. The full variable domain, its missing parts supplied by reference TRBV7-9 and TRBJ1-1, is DTGVSQNPRHKITKRGQNVTFRCDPISEHNRLYWYRQTLGQGPEFLTYFQNEAQLEKSRLLSDRFSAERPKGSFSTLEIQRTEQGDSAMYLCASSLWPRGMSEAFFGQGTRLTVV.

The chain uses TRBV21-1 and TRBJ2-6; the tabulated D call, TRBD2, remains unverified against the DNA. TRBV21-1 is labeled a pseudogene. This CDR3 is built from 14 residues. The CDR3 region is CASARDSGANVLTF. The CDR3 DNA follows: TGTGCCAGCGCCCGGGACTCTGGGGCCAACGTCCTGACTTTC.

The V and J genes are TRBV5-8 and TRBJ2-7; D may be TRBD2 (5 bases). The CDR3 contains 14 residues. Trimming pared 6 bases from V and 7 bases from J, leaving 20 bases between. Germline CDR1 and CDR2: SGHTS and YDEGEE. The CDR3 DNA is TGTGCCAGCACCGGGGTGGGGATTCCGGAAGAGCAGTACTTC. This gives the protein CASTGVGIPEEQYF.

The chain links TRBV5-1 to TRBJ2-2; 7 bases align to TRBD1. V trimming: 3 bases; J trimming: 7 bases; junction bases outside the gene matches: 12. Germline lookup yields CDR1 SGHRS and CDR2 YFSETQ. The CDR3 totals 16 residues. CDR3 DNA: TGCGCCAGCAGCTCGGACCCAGGGGGATATAGCGGGGAGCTGTTTTTT. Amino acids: CASSSDPGGYSGELFF.

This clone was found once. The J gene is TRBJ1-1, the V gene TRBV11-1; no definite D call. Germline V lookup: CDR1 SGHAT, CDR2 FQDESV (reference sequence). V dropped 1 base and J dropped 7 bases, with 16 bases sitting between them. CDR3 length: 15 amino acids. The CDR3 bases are TGTGCCAGCAGCTTAGGGGCAGAACCCCAATTTGAAGCTTTCTTT. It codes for CASSLGAEPQFEAFF.

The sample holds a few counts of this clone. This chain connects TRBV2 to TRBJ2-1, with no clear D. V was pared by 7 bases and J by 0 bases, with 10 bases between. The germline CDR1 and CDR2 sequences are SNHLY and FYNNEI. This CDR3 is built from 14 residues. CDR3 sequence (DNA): TGTGCCAGCATGCTGCGGATCTCCTACAATGAGCAGTTCTTC. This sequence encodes CASMLRISYNEQFF.